This passage covers 18 T cell receptor beta chains from one sample sequenced in a study of cytomegalovirus exposure and HLA in healthy donors. PCR used 60 Vbeta primers and 13 Jbeta primers. Data came from immunoSEQ multiplex PCR; TCRdb stores just in-frame clones and leaves some out. This table has 80,000 or so clones, more than 75% appearing once. Sequencing was performed on PBMCs. These receptors all come from a male donor in good health and CMV-seropositive.

The chain employs TRBV7-9 and TRBJ2-5, with D possibly being TRBD1 (5 bases). The CDR3 has 13 amino acids. V dropped 3 bases and J dropped 5 bases, with 10 bases sitting between them. The germline V gene encodes CDR1 SEHNR and CDR2 FQNEAQ (reference sequence). The CDR3 region has the DNA TGTGCCAGCAGCTTTTGGCGACAGGAGACCCAGTACTTC. This sequence encodes CASSFWRQETQYF.

J is TRBJ2-1 and V is TRBV5-1, with 9 bases aligning to TRBD2. V lost 0 bases to trimming and J lost 3 bases; unmatched junction nucleotides: 4. The CDR3 has 16 amino acids. Germline CDR1 SGHRS, CDR2 YFSETQ. CDR3 nucleotide sequence: TGCGCCAGCAGCTTGGGGTTAGCGGGAGTCTACAATGAGCAGTTCTTC. Amino acid sequence: CASSLGLAGVYNEQFF.

The V gene is TRBV11-2, the J gene TRBJ1-1, with TRBD1 identical over 10 bases. With V trimmed by 5 bases and J by 1 base, 4 bases remained unmatched. The CDR3 extends over 15 amino acids. Germline values: CDR1 SGHAT, CDR2 FQNNGV. This CDR3 reads CASSPRTGGNTEAFF. In DNA, the CDR3 is TGTGCCAGCAGCCCACGGACAGGGGGGAACACTGAAGCTTTCTTT.

The gene calls are TRBV5-8 and TRBJ1-4; D unclear. The CDR3 is 15 amino acids. Germline V gives CDR1 SGHTS, CDR2 YDEGEE. V was shortened by 1 base and J by 4 bases, with 11 bases between the two germline ends. CDR3 bases: TGTGCCAGCAGCTTGTGGGGTCGGGATAATGAAAAACTGTTTTTT. Its protein product is CASSLWGRDNEKLFF.

The rearrangement joins TRBV5-1 to TRBJ2-1; the match to TRBD2 covers 14 bases. Germline V gene lookup returns CDR1 SGHRS and CDR2 YFSETQ. The J segment lost 7 bases and the V segment lost 4 bases, leaving 10 bases of the junction unmatched. CDR3 length: 17 amino acids. The CDR3 sequence is CASSPLTSGGAGNEQFF. CDR3 DNA: TGCGCCAGCAGCCCCCTGACTAGCGGGGGGGCCGGGAATGAGCAGTTCTTC.

The chain joins TRBV14 to TRBJ1-2, with 8 bases lining up with TRBD1. J gave up 5 bases and V 0 bases, and 5 bases lay outside the gene matches. The CDR3 is 15 residues long. Per the germline V gene, CDR1 is SGHDN and CDR2 is FVKESK. Here the CDR3 DNA reads TGTGCCAGCAGCCAAGACGGACAGGGAATATATGGCTACACCTTC. It translates to CASSQDGQGIYGYTF.

A few counts support this clone. The CDR3 region is CASSQVTRNTEAFF. CDR3 DNA: TGCGCCAGCAGCCAGGTTACACGGAACACTGAAGCTTTCTTT. The chain joins TRBV4-1 to TRBJ1-1; D is unresolved. The germline gives CDR1 MGHRA, CDR2 YSYEKL. Trimming left V 3 bases short and J 1 base short, with 9 bases between. This CDR3 has 14 residues.

V gene TRBV7-8 combines with J gene TRBJ1-4; D unclear. This CDR3 is built from 17 residues. Deletions cut 2 bases from V and 3 bases from J, with 16 bases between. Germline CDR1 SGHVS, CDR2 FQNEAQ. CDR3 sequence reads: CASSLRGRPNANEKLFF. In nucleotides, the CDR3 is TGTGCCAGCAGCTTACGCGGCAGACCTAACGCTAATGAAAAACTGTTTTTT. The full variable domain, rest sourced from reference TRBV7-8 and TRBJ1-4, is GAGVSQSPRYKVAKRGQDVALRCDPISGHVSLFWYQQALGQGPEFLTYFQNEAQLDKSGLPSDRFFAERPEGSVSTLKIQRTQQEDSAVYLCASSLRGRPNANEKLFFGSGTQLSVL.

A few counts support this clone. The rearrangement joins TRBV5-1 to TRBJ2-1, with 7 nucleotides matching TRBD2. The CDR3 runs 14 residues. V lost 0 bases to trimming and J lost 6 bases; unmatched junction nucleotides: 3. In germline, CDR1 is SGHRS, CDR2 YFSETQ. This chain's CDR3 is CASSLAASGNEQFF. CDR3 bases: TGCGCCAGCAGCTTGGCGGCTAGCGGCAATGAGCAGTTCTTC.

V and J are TRBV5-4 and TRBJ2-3; 8 nucleotides line up with TRBD1. The CDR3 runs 18 residues. The V and J ends lost 3 bases and 8 bases, in that order; junction bases with no gene match: 20. Germline CDR1 reads SGHNT; CDR2 reads YYREEE (reference sequence). The CDR3 reads CASSSRLIPGDTGGTQYF. The CDR3 nucleotides read TGTGCCAGCAGCTCACGCCTGATCCCGGGGGACACAGGGGGTACGCAGTATTTT.

The rearrangement uses TRBV5-1 and TRBJ2-7; 7 nucleotides line up with TRBD1. CDR1 and CDR2 from the germline V gene are SGHRS and YFSETQ. Unmatched junction bases numbered 6, after V lost 4 bases and J lost 5 bases. This CDR3 is 13 amino acids long. DNA for the CDR3: TGCGCCAGCAGCCCACAGGGGCGGGACGAGCAGTACTTC. It codes for CASSPQGRDEQYF.

The chain has TRBV19 and TRBJ1-5; 8 nucleotides agree with TRBD1. CDR3 length: 13 residues. V lost 9 bases to trimming and J lost 7 bases; unmatched junction nucleotides: 8. In germline, CDR1 is LNHDA, CDR2 SQIVND (reference sequence). CDR3 nucleotides: TGTGCCAGCAACGGACAGGGTTGGCAGCCCCAGCATTTT. This sequence encodes CASNGQGWQPQHF.

V usage is TRBV9 and J usage is TRBJ2-7; 7 bases match TRBD2. With V trimmed by 0 bases and J by 0 bases, 3 bases remained unmatched. Germline V gene sequence: CDR1 SGDLS, CDR2 YYNGEE. The CDR3 length is 15 residues. Here the CDR3 DNA reads TGTGCCAGCAGCGTAGGCGGGGGAAACTCCTACGAGCAGTACTTC. Its translation is CASSVGGGNSYEQYF.

This clone was found a few times. The chain uses TRBV7-2 and TRBJ1-5; unclear D gene. The germline V gene encodes CDR1 SGHTA and CDR2 FQGNSA. The germline V and J ends were trimmed by 5 bases and 4 bases, with 12 bases remaining between them. The CDR3 runs 14 residues. The CDR3 nucleotides read TGTGCCAGCAGCCCCTACCCATTTAATCAGCCCCAGCATTTT. Amino acid sequence: CASSPYPFNQPQHF.

On this clone: The CDR3 ends on some other residue instead of the conserved phenylalanine or tryptophan, so this is likely a read error. V usage is TRBV5-5 and J usage is TRBJ2-7; D perhaps matches TRBD2 (5 bases). With 0 bases removed from V and 7 bases from J, the gap between germline ends came to 11 bases. The CDR3 sequence is 13 residues long. CDR1 and CDR2 from the germline V gene are SGHKS and YYEKEE (reference sequence). This CDR3 is CASSLVNRREQYL. The DNA for the CDR3 is TGTGCCAGCAGCTTGGTGAACCGGAGGGAGCAGTACCTC.

The CDR3 loop is CASSDPREVGEKLFF. The CDR3 region has the DNA TGTGCCAGCAGCGATCCCCGGGAAGTCGGTGAAAAACTGTTTTTT. J is TRBJ1-4 and V is TRBV9; no firm D call. Germline loops: CDR1 SGDLS, CDR2 YYNGEE. V was cut by 3 bases and J by 7 bases, with 16 bases left in between. The CDR3 covers 15 residues.

The table lists this clone with a few counts. The V call is TRBV7-8, the J call TRBJ2-2, with 8 nucleotides matching TRBD1. Germline V lookup: CDR1 SGHVS, CDR2 FQNEAQ. The CDR3 is 16 residues long. V shed 1 base and J 7 bases; nucleotides not matched to a gene: 8. CDR3 DNA sequence: TGTGCCAGCAGCTTAGGGGCAGGGGGCGTTAGCGGGGAGCTGTTTTTT. This codes for CASSLGAGGVSGELFF. Supplemented by reference TRBV7-8 and TRBJ2-2, the full variable domain reads GAGVSQSPRYKVAKRGQDVALRCDPISGHVSLFWYQQALGQGPEFLTYFQNEAQLDKSGLPSDRFFAERPEGSVSTLKIQRTQQEDSAVYLCASSLGAGGVSGELFFGEGSRLTVL.

The chain has TRBV18 and TRBJ2-5, with D possibly TRBD2 on 5 matching bases. The CDR3 is 14 residues long. The germline V gene encodes CDR1 KGHSH and CDR2 LQKENI. V gave up 3 bases and J gave up 3 bases, with 11 bases separating them. CDR3 coding DNA: TGTGCCAGCTCACCCCCGGGAAGAGAAGAGACCCAGTACTTC. Amino acids: CASSPPGREETQYF.